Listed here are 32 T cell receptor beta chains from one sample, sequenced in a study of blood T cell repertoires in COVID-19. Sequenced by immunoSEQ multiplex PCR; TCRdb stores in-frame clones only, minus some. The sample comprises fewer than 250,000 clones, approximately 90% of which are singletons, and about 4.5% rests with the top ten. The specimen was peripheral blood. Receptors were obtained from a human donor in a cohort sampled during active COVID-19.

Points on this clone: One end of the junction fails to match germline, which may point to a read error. The CDR3, as DNA: TGCAACGTTCTAGCCAGCGATGAGCAGTTCTTC. Translating gives CNVLASDEQFF. This chain joins TRBV29-1 and TRBJ2-1; possibly TRBD2 for D (5 bases). Germline CDR1 reads SQVTM; CDR2 reads ANQGSEA. This CDR3 has 11 amino acids.

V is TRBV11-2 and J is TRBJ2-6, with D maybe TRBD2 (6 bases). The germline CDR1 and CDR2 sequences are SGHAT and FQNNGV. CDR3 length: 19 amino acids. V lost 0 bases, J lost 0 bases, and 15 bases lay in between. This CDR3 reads CASSLDGGAINSGANVLTF. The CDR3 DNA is TGTGCCAGCAGCTTAGATGGAGGGGCGATAAACTCTGGGGCCAACGTCCTGACTTTC.

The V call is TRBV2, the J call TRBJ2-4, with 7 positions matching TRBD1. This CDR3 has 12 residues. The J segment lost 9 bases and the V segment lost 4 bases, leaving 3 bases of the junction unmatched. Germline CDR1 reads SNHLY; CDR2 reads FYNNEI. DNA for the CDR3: TGTGCCAGCAGTGGGTCAGGGGGCATTCAGTACTTC. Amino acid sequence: CASSGSGGIQYF.

The CDR3 spells CASSLDGSDTGELFF. CDR3 nucleotide sequence: TGTGCCAGCAGCTTAGACGGGTCGGACACCGGGGAGCTGTTTTTT. The rearrangement uses TRBV11-1 and TRBJ2-2; D unclear. V lost 1 base and J lost 3, with 9 bases in between. Per germline, CDR1 SGHAT and CDR2 FQDESV (reference sequence). The CDR3 loop spans 15 amino acids.

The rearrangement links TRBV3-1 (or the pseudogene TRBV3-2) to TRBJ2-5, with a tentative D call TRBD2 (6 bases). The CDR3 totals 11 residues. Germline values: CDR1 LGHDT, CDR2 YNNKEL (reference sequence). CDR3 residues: CARGITETQYF. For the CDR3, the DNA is TGTGCGCGGGGAATTACGGAGACCCAGTACTTC.

The CDR3, as DNA: TGTGCCACCAGCAAAAACCAGCGGGGGGGCAACAATGAGCAGTTCTTC. Its protein product is CATSKNQRGGNNEQFF. This chain links TRBV15 with TRBJ2-1; 10 bases match TRBD2. The CDR3 is made up of 16 amino acids. J was trimmed by 5 bases and V by 4 bases; bases with no gene match: 8. The germline V gene encodes CDR1 LNHNV and CDR2 YYDKDF (reference sequence).

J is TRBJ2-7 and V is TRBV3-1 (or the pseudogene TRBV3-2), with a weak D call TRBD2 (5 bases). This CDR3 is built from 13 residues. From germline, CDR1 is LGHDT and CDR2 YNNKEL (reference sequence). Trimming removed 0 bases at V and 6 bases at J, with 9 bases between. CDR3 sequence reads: CASSQDEGSEQYF. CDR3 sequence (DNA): TGTGCCAGCAGCCAAGATGAGGGATCCGAGCAGTACTTC.

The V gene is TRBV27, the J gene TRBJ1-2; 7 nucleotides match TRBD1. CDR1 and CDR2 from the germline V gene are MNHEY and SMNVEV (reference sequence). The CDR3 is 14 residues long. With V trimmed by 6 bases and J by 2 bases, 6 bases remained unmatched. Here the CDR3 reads CASRPTGPNYGYTF. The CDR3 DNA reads TGTGCCAGCAGACCGACAGGGCCCAACTATGGCTACACCTTC.

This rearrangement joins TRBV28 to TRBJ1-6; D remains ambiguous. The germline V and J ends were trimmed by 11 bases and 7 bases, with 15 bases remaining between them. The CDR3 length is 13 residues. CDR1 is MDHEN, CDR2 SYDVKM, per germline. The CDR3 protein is CASSVGGNSPLHF. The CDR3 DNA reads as TGTGCCTCCTCAGTTGGAGGGAATTCACCCCTCCACTTT.

For the CDR3, the DNA is TGTGCCAGCAGCTTACGGGAGGGGTACGAGCAGTACTTC. Translated: CASSLREGYEQYF. This chain joins TRBV7-2 and TRBJ2-7, with 8 bases identical to TRBD2. Germline V CDR1 and CDR2: SGHTA, FQGNSA. Trimming took 2 bases from V and 4 from J; bases not matched to a gene: 1. This CDR3 spans 13 amino acids.

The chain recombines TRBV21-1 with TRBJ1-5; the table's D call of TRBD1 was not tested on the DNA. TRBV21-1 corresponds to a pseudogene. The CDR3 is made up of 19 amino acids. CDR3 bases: TGTGCCAGCAGCAAAGGGGGGGGGAAGGACAGGGTAGGGAATCAGCCCCAGCATTTT. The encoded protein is CASSKGGGKDRVGNQPQHF.

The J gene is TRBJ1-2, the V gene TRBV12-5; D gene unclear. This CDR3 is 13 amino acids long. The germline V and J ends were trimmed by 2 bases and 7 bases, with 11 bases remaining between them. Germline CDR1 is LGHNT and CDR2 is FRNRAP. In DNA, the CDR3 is TGTGCTAGTGGTTTGCGGGAAGAACTTGGCTACACCTTC. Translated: CASGLREELGYTF.

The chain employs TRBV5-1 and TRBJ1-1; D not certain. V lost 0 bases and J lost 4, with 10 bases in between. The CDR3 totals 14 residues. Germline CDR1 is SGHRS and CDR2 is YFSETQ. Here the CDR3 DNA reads TGCGCCAGCAGCTTGGATCCGGGTCTCACTGAAGCTTTCTTT. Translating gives CASSLDPGLTEAFF.

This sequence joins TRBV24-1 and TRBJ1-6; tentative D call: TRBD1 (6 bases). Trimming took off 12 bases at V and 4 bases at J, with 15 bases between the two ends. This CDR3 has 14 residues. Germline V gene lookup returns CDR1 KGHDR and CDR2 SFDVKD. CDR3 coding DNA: TGTGCCGACACCCAGGACAGTTATAATTCACCCCTCCACTTT. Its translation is CADTQDSYNSPLHF.

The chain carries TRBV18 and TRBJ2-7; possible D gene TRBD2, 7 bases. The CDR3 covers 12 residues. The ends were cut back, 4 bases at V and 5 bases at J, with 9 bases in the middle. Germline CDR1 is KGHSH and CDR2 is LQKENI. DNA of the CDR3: TGTGCCAGCTCACAAGGGGGGGACGAGCAGTACTTC. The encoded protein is CASSQGGDEQYF.

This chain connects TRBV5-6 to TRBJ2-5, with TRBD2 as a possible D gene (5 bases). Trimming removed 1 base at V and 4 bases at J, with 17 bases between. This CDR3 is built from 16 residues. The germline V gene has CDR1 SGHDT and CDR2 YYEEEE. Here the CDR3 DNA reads TGTGCCAGCAGCTTGTTCCGGGAAAATGAAGTAGAGACCCAGTACTTC. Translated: CASSLFRENEVETQYF.

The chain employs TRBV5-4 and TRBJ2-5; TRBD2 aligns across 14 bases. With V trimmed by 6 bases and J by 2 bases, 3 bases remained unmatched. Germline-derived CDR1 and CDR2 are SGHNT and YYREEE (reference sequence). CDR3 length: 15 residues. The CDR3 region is CASTGLAGGQETQYF. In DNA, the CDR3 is TGTGCCAGCACCGGACTAGCGGGAGGACAAGAGACCCAGTACTTC.

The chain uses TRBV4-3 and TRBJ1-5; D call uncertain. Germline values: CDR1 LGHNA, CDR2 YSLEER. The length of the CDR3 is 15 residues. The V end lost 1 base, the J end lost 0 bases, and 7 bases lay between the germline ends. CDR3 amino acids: CASSQGRYSNQPQHF. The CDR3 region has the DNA TGCGCCAGCAGCCAAGGGCGGTATAGCAATCAGCCCCAGCATTTT.

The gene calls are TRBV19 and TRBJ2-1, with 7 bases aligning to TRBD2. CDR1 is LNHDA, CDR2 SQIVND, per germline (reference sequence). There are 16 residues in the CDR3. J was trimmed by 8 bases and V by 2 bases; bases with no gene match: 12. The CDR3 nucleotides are TGTGCCAGTAGTATAATAAACGGCGGGAGAGGGGATGAGCAGTTCTTC. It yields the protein CASSIINGGRGDEQFF.

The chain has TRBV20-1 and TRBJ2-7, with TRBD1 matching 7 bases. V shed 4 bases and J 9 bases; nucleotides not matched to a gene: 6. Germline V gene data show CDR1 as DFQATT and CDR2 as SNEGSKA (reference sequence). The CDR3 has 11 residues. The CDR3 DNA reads TGCAGTGCTAAACAGGGGTCCGGGCAGTACTTC. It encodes CSAKQGSGQYF.

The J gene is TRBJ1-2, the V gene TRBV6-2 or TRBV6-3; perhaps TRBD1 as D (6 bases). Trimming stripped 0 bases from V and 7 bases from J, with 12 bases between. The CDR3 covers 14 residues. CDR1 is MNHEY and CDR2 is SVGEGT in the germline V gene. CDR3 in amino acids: CASSYSGGRIGYTF. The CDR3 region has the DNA TGTGCCAGCAGTTACTCGGGGGGGCGCATTGGCTACACCTTC.

The CDR3: CASSLSGLAGGETQYF. The CDR3 DNA sequence: TGTGCCAGCAGCCTATCGGGACTAGCGGGAGGAGAGACCCAGTACTTC. The chain employs TRBV3-1 (or the pseudogene TRBV3-2) and TRBJ2-5; 15 nucleotides line up with TRBD2. The V and J ends lost 4 bases and 4 bases, in that order; junction bases with no gene match: 4. The CDR3 has 16 amino acids. In germline, CDR1 is LGHDT, CDR2 YNNKEL (reference sequence).

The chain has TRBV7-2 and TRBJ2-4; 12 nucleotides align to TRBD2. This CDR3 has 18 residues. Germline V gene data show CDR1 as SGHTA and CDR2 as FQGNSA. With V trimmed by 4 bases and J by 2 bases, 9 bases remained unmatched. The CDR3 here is CASSSRLAGDQTKNIQYF. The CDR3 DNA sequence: TGTGCCAGCAGCTCCCGACTAGCGGGAGATCAAACCAAAAACATTCAGTACTTC.

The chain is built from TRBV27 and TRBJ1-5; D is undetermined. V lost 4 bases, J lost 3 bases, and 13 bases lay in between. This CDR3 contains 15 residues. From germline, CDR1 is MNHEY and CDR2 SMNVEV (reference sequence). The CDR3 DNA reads TGTGCCAGCAGTTGGCTCCACAGAATCAATCAGCCCCAGCATTTT. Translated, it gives CASSWLHRINQPQHF.

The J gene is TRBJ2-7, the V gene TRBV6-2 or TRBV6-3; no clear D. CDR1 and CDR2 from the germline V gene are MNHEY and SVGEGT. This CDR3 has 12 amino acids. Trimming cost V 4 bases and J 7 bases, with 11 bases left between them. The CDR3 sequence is CASSSSGQEQYF. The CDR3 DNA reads TGTGCCAGCAGTTCGTCGGGTCAGGAGCAGTACTTC.

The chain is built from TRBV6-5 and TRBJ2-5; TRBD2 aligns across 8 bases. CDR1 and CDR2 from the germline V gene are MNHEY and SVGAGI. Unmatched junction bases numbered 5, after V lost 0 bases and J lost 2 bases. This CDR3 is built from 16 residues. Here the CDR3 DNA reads TGTGCCAGCAGTTACTCGAGAACTAGCGGTCAAGAGACCCAGTACTTC. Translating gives CASSYSRTSGQETQYF.

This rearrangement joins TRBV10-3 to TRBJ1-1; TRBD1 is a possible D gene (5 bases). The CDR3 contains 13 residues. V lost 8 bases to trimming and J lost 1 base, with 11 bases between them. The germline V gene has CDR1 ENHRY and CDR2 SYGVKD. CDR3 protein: CAIGGRGNTEAFF. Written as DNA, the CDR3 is TGTGCCATCGGGGGGAGGGGGAACACTGAAGCTTTCTTT.

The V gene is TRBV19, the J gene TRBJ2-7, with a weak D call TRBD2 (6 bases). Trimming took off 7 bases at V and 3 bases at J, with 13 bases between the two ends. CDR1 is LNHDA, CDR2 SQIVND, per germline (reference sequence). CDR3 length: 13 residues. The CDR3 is CASKGQGGYEQYF. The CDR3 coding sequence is TGTGCCAGTAAAGGGCAGGGAGGCTACGAGCAGTACTTC.

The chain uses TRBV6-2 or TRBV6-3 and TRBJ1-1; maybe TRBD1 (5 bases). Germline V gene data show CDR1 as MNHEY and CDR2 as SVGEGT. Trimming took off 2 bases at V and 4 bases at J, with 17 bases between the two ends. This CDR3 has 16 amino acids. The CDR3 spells CASSYGQGREVTEAFF. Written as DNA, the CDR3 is TGTGCCAGCAGTTACGGCCAGGGCAGGGAGGTCACTGAAGCTTTCTTT.

The DNA for the CDR3 is TGTGCCAGCAGTCTACAGGGACCGTCCTCTGGAAACACCATATATTTT. The encoded protein is CASSLQGPSSGNTIYF. V usage is TRBV2 and J usage is TRBJ1-3; D might be TRBD1 (6 bases). V was cut by 5 bases and J by 0 bases, with 14 bases left in between. The CDR3 contains 16 residues. Germline V gene lookup returns CDR1 SNHLY and CDR2 FYNNEI. Filled out from reference TRBV2 and TRBJ1-3, the complete variable domain reads EPEVTQTPSHQVTQMGQEVILRCVPISNHLYFYWYRQILGQKVEFLVSFYNNEISEKSEIFDDQFSVERPDGSNFTLKIRSTKLEDSAMYFCASSLQGPSSGNTIYFGEGSWLTVV.

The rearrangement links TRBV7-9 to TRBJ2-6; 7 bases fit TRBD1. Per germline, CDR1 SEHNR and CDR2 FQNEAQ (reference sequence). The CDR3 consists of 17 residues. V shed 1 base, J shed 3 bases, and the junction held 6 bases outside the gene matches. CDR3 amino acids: CASSLVAGGFGANVLTF. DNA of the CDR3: TGTGCCAGCAGCTTAGTGGCAGGGGGATTTGGGGCCAACGTCCTGACTTTC.

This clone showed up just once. CDR3 in amino acids: CASRREGALDGYTF. CDR3 DNA: TGTGCCAGCAGGAGAGAAGGGGCGTTGGATGGCTACACCTTC. V gene TRBV6-5 combines with J gene TRBJ1-2; a possible D gene is TRBD1 (5 bases). The length of the CDR3 is 14 residues. V was shortened by 6 bases and J by 6 bases, with 17 bases between the two germline ends. Germline lookup yields CDR1 MNHEY and CDR2 SVGAGI.